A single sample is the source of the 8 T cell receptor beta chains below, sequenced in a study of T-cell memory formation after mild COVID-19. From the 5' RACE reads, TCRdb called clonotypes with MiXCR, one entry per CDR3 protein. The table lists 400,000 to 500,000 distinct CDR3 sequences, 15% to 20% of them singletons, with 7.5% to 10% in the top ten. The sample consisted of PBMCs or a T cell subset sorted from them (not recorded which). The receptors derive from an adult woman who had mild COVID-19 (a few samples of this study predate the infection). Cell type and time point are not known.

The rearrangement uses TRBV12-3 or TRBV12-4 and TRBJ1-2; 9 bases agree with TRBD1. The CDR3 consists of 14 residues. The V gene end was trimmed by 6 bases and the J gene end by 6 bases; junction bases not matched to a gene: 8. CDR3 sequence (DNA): TGTGCCAGCAGCGTACAGGGGGCTAGGAATGGCTACACCTTC. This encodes CASSVQGARNGYTF.

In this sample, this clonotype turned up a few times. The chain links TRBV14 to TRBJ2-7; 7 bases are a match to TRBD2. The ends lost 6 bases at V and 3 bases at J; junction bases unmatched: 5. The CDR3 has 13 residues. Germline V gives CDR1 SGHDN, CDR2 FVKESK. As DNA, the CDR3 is TGTGCCAGCAGTCAGCGGGAAAGCTACGAGCAGTACTTC. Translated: CASSQRESYEQYF. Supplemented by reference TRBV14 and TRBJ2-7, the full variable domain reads EAGVTQFPSHSVIEKGQTVTLRCDPISGHDNLYWYRRVMGKEIKFLLHFVKESKQDESGMPNNRFLAERTGGTYSTLKVQPAELEDSGVYFCASSQRESYEQYFGPGTRLTVT.

The CDR3 DNA follows: TGTGCCAGCAGTCGCTCGGCCTACGAGCAGTACTTC. Its translation is CASSRSAYEQYF. This sequence joins TRBV7-9 and TRBJ2-7; D is undetermined. Deletions cut 6 bases from V and 2 bases from J, with 8 bases between. Germline loops: CDR1 SEHNR, CDR2 FQNEAQ (reference sequence). There are 12 residues in the CDR3.

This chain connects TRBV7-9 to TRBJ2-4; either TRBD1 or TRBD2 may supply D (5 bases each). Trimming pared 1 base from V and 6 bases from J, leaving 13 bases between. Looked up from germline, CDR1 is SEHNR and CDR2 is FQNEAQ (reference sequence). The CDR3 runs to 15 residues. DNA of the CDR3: TGTGCCAGCAGCTTAGGACTGGGGGAAGGAAACATTCAGTACTTC. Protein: CASSLGLGEGNIQYF.

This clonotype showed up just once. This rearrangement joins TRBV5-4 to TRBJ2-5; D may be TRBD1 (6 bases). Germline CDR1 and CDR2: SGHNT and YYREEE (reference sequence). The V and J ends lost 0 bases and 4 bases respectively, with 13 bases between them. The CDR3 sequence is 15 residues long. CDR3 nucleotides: TGTGCCAGCAGCTTGGGGACAGCCCGAGGAGAGACCCAGTACTTC. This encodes CASSLGTARGETQYF. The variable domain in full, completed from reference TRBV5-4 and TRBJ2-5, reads ETGVTQSPTHLIKTRGQQVTLRCSSQSGHNTVSWYQQALGQGPQFIFQYYREEENGRGNFPPRFSGLQFPNYSSELNVNALELDDSALYLCASSLGTARGETQYFGPGTRLLVL.

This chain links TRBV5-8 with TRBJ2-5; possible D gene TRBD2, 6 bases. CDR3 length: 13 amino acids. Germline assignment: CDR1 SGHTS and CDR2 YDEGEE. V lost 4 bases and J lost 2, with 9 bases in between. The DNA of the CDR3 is TGTGCCAGCAGCCTAGCGTTTCAAGAGACCCAGTACTTC. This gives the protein CASSLAFQETQYF. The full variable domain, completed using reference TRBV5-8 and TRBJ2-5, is EAGVTQSPTHLIKTRGQQATLRCSPISGHTSVYWYQQALGLGLQFLLWYDEGEERNRGNFPPRFSGRQFPNYSSELNVNALELEDSALYLCASSLAFQETQYFGPGTRLLVL.

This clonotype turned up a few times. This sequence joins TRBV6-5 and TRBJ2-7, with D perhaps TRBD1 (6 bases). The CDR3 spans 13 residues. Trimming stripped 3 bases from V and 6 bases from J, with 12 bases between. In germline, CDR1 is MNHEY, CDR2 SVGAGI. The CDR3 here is CASSYSRGFEQYF. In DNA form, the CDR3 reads TGTGCCAGCAGTTATAGCAGGGGTTTCGAGCAGTACTTC.

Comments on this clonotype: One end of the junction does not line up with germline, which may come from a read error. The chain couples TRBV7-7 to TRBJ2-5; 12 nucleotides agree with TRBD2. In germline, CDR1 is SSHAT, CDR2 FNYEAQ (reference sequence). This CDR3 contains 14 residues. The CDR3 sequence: CASSRLAGEETQYF. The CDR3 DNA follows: TGTGCTAGCAGTCGACTAGCGGGAGAAGAGACCCAGTACTTC.